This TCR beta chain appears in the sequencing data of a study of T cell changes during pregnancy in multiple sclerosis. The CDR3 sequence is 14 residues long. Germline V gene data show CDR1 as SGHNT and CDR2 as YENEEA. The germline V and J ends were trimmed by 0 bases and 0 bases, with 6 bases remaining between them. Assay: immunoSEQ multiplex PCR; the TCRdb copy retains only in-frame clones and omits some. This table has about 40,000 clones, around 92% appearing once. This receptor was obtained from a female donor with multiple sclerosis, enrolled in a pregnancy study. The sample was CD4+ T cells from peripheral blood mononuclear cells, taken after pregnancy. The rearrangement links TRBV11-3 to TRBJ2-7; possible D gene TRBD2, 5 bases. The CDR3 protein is CASSLDGNSYEQYF. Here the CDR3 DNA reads TGTGCCAGCAGCTTAGACGGGAACTCCTACGAGCAGTACTTC.